This entry lists 5 T cell receptor beta chains sequenced from one sample in a study of blood T cell repertoires in COVID-19. Using immunoSEQ multiplex PCR, the repertoire was profiled, and TCRdb retains in-frame clones only, with some absent. The sample has around 180,000 clones; 80% are singletons. The sample was peripheral blood. These receptors all stem from a man aged 65 to 79 with active or convalescent COVID-19.

About this clone itself: Additional DNA sequences in this sample encode the identical CDR3. The rearrangement links TRBV5-1 to TRBJ2-2, with D unclear. Trimming stripped 0 bases from V and 2 bases from J, with 5 bases between. Germline V gene sequence: CDR1 SGHRS, CDR2 YFSETQ. The CDR3 length is 14 residues. Written as DNA, the CDR3 is TGCGCCAGCAGCTTGGACAGAAACACCGGGGAGCTGTTTTTT. Translation gives CASSLDRNTGELFF.

V is TRBV7-2 and J is TRBJ2-1; 9 positions agree with TRBD2. The CDR3 totals 15 residues. V was pared by 1 base and J by 9 bases, with 7 bases of the junction left unmatched. Germline V lookup: CDR1 SGHTA, CDR2 FQGNSA. The CDR3 loop reads CASSLVPSGKREQFF. For the CDR3, the DNA is TGTGCCAGCAGCTTAGTACCTAGCGGGAAGCGTGAGCAGTTCTTC.

The chain combines TRBV18 with TRBJ2-5, with 14 nucleotides matching TRBD2. Unmatched junction bases numbered 14, after V lost 3 bases and J lost 5 bases. CDR3 length: 19 residues. The V gene's germline CDR1 is KGHSH and CDR2 LQKENI. In DNA form, the CDR3 reads TGTGCCAGCTCACCGCGACTAGCGGGAGGGCCTCGGTATCGGGAGACCCAGTACTTC. Protein sequence: CASSPRLAGGPRYRETQYF.

The chain has TRBV6-5 and TRBJ2-5; 10 bases fit TRBD1. The germline CDR1 and CDR2 sequences are MNHEY and SVGAGI. The V segment lost 3 bases and the J segment 5 bases; nucleotides outside the gene matches: 6. The CDR3 is 15 amino acids. The CDR3 region has the DNA TGTGCCAGCAGTTATCCGGGACAGGGGATGGAGACCCAGTACTTC. This translates into CASSYPGQGMETQYF.

The gene calls are TRBV5-4 and TRBJ2-3; a possible D gene is TRBD2 (7 bases). V shed 2 bases and J shed 2 bases, with 12 bases lying between them. CDR3 length: 15 amino acids. Per the germline V gene, CDR1 is SGHNT and CDR2 is YYREEE (reference sequence). CDR3 in amino acids: CASSLGGRDTDTQYF. CDR3 coding DNA: TGTGCCAGCAGCTTAGGGGGGAGGGACACAGATACGCAGTATTTT.